This entry features one T cell receptor (beta chain) sequence. Its antigen is not known. TCRdb's table, derived via immunoSEQ multiplex PCR, lists solely in-frame clones and lacks some. Seen here are roughly 100,000 clones, nearly 95% observed once, and the top ten hold about 3%. This entry is derived from a study of T cells in pancreatic ductal adenocarcinoma. Study-wide findings and caveats: Tumor and blood clonality did not differ significantly, about 0.1 versus 0.071. Compared with tumor, blood showed more total productive templates and about 8-fold more clonotypes.

The length of the CDR3 is 15 residues. The V gene end was trimmed by 3 bases and the J gene end by 2 bases; junction bases not matched to a gene: 5. The germline V gene has CDR1 LGHNA and CDR2 YNFKEQ. Surgery without prior neoadjuvant therapy was the treatment of the selected pancreatic ductal adenocarcinoma patients. The chain employs TRBV4-2 and TRBJ2-7; 9 nucleotides align to TRBD2. This receptor was identified in a human donor with pancreatic ductal adenocarcinoma. The sample taken for sequencing was PBMCs. The CDR3 DNA reads TGTGCCAGCAGCCAGAGCGGGAGGACGCCCTACGAGCAGTACTTC. Translating gives CASSQSGRTPYEQYF.